The sequence of this TCR beta chain was determined in a study of blood T cell repertoires in COVID-19. The V gene lost 2 bases and the J gene lost 0 bases, with 5 bases spanning the gap. The germline V gene encodes CDR1 GTSNPN and CDR2 SVGIG (reference sequence). The CDR3 covers 13 residues. Per the authors' pipeline: Amplification with reference gene primers provided the estimates of nucleated cell counts. The data were produced by immunoSEQ multiplex PCR, yet TCRdb's version contains in-frame clones alone and is incomplete. V, J and clone size reflect that table, while D and trimming were determined from the DNA. The profile covers 50,000 or so clones, with roughly 93% appearing a single time and roughly 1% taken by the ten largest. Patients from Seattle were sampled longitudinally, starting during active infection.

This receptor was taken from a man in his sixties with COVID-19, enrolled during active disease. The source material was peripheral blood. The genes are TRBV30 and TRBJ1-5; D is undetermined. The CDR3: CAWSRDSNQPQHF. The CDR3 region has the DNA TGTGCCTGGAGTAGAGATAGCAATCAGCCCCAGCATTTT.